This entry lists 15 T cell receptor beta chains sequenced from one sample in a study of blood T cell repertoires in COVID-19. Data came from immunoSEQ multiplex PCR; TCRdb stores just in-frame clones and leaves some out. The sample holds 85,000 to 130,000 clones; 71% are singletons and the top ten take less than 1%. Sequencing input: peripheral blood. All receptors derive from a human donor with acute or convalescent COVID-19. The donor label of this sample is uncertain.

This clone appeared a few times. The chain is built from TRBV21-1 and TRBJ1-2; the D call TRBD1 from the table was never checked on the DNA. TRBV21-1 is termed a pseudogene. The CDR3 contains 15 residues. The CDR3 region has the DNA TGTGCCAGCGCCAGCCCGGGACAGAAATTTCATGGCTACACCTTC. This gives the protein CASASPGQKFHGYTF.

Only a few counts were recorded for this clone. The chain combines TRBV6-5 with TRBJ2-2; D is ambiguous. Germline lookup yields CDR1 MNHEY and CDR2 SVGAGI. Trimming shortened V by 0 bases and J by 4 bases, and 6 bases separated the two germline ends. The CDR3 runs to 14 residues. CDR3 loop: CASSYSGATGELFF. The CDR3 DNA reads TGTGCCAGCAGTTACTCGGGCGCCACCGGGGAGCTGTTTTTT.

The gene calls are TRBV7-9 and TRBJ1-2, with D unclear. Deletions cut 3 bases from V and 2 bases from J, with 13 bases between. Looked up from germline, CDR1 is SEHNR and CDR2 is FQNEAQ (reference sequence). The CDR3 extends over 15 amino acids. The CDR3 DNA reads TGTGCCAGCAGCTTTAGTCAGACTATAAACTATGGCTACACCTTC. This sequence encodes CASSFSQTINYGYTF.

This clone was detected only a few times. The chain links TRBV27 to TRBJ1-2; D perhaps matches TRBD1 (5 bases). CDR1 is MNHEY, CDR2 SMNVEV, per germline (reference sequence). Trimming stripped 5 bases from V and 2 bases from J, with 18 bases between. The CDR3 runs 16 residues. CDR3 residues: CASSPLRAAGNYGYTF. The CDR3 nucleotides read TGTGCCAGCAGTCCGTTAAGAGCAGCAGGGAACTATGGCTACACCTTC.

This clone was counted only a few times. This chain joins TRBV7-8 and TRBJ2-7, with TRBD2 identical over 7 bases. Germline CDR1 and CDR2: SGHVS and FQNEAQ. The trim removed 1 base at V and 5 bases at J, leaving 5 bases unmatched. This CDR3 is built from 14 residues. DNA of the CDR3: TGTGCCAGCAGCTTAGTGGGAGGGATAGACGAGCAGTACTTC. It yields the protein CASSLVGGIDEQYF.

This clone was seen a few times. The V gene is TRBV5-1, the J gene TRBJ2-7; TRBD1 agrees at 10 bases. The V gene end was trimmed by 3 bases and the J gene end by 2 bases; junction bases not matched to a gene: 2. The CDR3 is 14 residues long. Germline assignment: CDR1 SGHRS and CDR2 YFSETQ. The DNA of the CDR3 is TGCGCCAGCAGCTCCGGGACAGGGGCCTACGAGCAGTACTTC. Its translation is CASSSGTGAYEQYF.

This chain connects TRBV10-2 to TRBJ1-3, with D possibly being TRBD1 (5 bases). The length of the CDR3 is 13 residues. V lost 6 bases and J lost 0, with 6 bases in between. Germline-derived CDR1 and CDR2 are WSHSY and SAAADI. The CDR3: CASRDNSGNTIYF. The CDR3 nucleotides are TGCGCCAGCAGGGACAACTCTGGAAACACCATATATTTT.

The chain couples TRBV7-9 to TRBJ2-2; the D is unclear. The CDR3 is 12 residues long. From germline, CDR1 is SEHNR and CDR2 FQNEAQ (reference sequence). V was trimmed by 3 bases and J by 5 bases, leaving 4 bases between them. CDR3 protein: CASSFSTGELFF. Here the CDR3 DNA reads TGTGCCAGCAGCTTCTCGACCGGGGAGCTGTTTTTT.

V usage is TRBV4-1 and J usage is TRBJ2-1; 15 nucleotides agree with TRBD2. Germline V gives CDR1 MGHRA, CDR2 YSYEKL. The CDR3 consists of 17 residues. V was clipped by 1 base and J by 15 bases; unmatched bases: 13. Here the CDR3 reads CASSQANMGLAGGRRFF. The CDR3 DNA follows: TGCGCCAGCAGCCAAGCCAACATGGGACTAGCGGGGGGCCGTAGGTTCTTC.

Written as DNA, the CDR3 is TGTGCCAGCAGCTTGGCAGGGCCGGATCAGCCCCAGCATTTT. Translating gives CASSLAGPDQPQHF. The chain recombines TRBV5-5 with TRBJ1-5; possible D gene TRBD1, 5 bases. The CDR3 is 14 residues long. V lost 0 bases to trimming and J lost 5 bases, with 9 bases between them. The V gene's germline CDR1 is SGHKS and CDR2 YYEKEE (reference sequence).

This clone has only a few counts. The chain couples TRBV28 to TRBJ1-2, with D hard to call. This CDR3 spans 15 amino acids. Germline values: CDR1 MDHEN, CDR2 SYDVKM. Trimming left V 0 bases short and J 0 bases short, with 8 bases between. In DNA form, the CDR3 reads TGTGCCAGCAGTTTATGGCGGAGAACTAACTATGGCTACACCTTC. The encoded protein is CASSLWRRTNYGYTF.

The chain uses TRBV10-1 and TRBJ2-3; a possible D gene is TRBD2 (5 bases). Germline CDR1 is WNHNN and CDR2 is SYGVQD (reference sequence). This CDR3 has 15 residues. V lost 2 bases to trimming and J lost 1 base, with 10 bases between them. The CDR3: CASSEVQRGTDTQYF. In DNA form, the CDR3 reads TGCGCCAGCAGTGAGGTACAGAGGGGCACAGATACGCAGTATTTT.

This clone occurred once. The rearrangement joins TRBV9 to TRBJ2-1; D may be TRBD2 (6 bases). This CDR3 spans 15 amino acids. Germline CDR1 SGDLS, CDR2 YYNGEE. V dropped 3 bases and J dropped 1 base, with 11 bases sitting between them. DNA of the CDR3: TGTGCCAGCAGCGAGGGAGGCTTTTCCTACAATGAGCAGTTCTTC. Amino acids: CASSEGGFSYNEQFF.

The CDR3, as DNA: TGTGCCAGCAGCCCACCGGGACAGGGGGCGAATGAGCAGTTCTTC. This translates into CASSPPGQGANEQFF. The V and J genes are TRBV7-3 and TRBJ2-1; 12 bases line up with TRBD1. With V trimmed by 5 bases and J by 7 bases, 6 bases remained unmatched. Germline V gene sequence: CDR1 SGHTA, CDR2 FQGTGA. The CDR3 extends over 15 amino acids.

The V gene is TRBV5-1, the J gene TRBJ1-1; no reliable D call. V was clipped by 0 bases and J by 11 bases, with 11 bases between them. The CDR3 extends over 12 amino acids. The germline CDR1 and CDR2 sequences are SGHRS and YFSETQ. CDR3 DNA sequence: TGCGCCAGCAGCTTGGATTCGGGGAACGCTTTCTTT. Protein: CASSLDSGNAFF.